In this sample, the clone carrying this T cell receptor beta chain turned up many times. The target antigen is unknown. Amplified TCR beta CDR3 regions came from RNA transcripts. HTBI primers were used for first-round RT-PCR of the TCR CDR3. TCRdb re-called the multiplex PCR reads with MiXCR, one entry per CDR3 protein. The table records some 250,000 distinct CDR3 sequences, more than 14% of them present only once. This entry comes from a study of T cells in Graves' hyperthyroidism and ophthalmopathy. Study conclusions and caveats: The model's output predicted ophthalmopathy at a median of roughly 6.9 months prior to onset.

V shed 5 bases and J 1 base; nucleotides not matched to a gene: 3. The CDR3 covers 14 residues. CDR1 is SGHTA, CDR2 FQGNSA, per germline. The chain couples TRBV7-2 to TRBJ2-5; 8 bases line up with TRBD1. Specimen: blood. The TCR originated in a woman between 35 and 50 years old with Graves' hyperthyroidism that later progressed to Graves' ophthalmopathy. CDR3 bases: TGTGCCAGCAGCACTGGGACAGGCCAAGAGACCCAGTACTTC. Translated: CASSTGTGQETQYF.